Below, one T cell receptor (beta chain) is given with its context. Only in-frame clones appear in the TCRdb table, and some are missing; sequencing was by immunoSEQ multiplex PCR. Of some 1.5 million clones in the sample, 95% to 97% were seen once. The data originate from a study of shared clonotypes between healthy human individuals. The ends were cut back, 1 base at V and 0 bases at J, with 13 bases in the middle. The CDR3 is 16 amino acids. Germline CDR1 is GTSNPN and CDR2 is SVGIG (reference sequence). The V and J genes are TRBV30 and TRBJ2-1, with a possible D match to TRBD1 (6 bases). What was sequenced was naive CD4+ T cells sorted from blood. Subset noted: CD45RA+ positively selected. The sequence was collected from a man in his thirties or forties in good health. CDR3 DNA sequence: TGTGCCTGGAGTGGGATACAGGGCCGCTCCTACAATGAGCAGTTCTTC. Translated: CAWSGIQGRSYNEQFF. The full variable domain, in which reference TRBV30 and TRBJ2-1 provide the parts outside the CDR3, is SQTIHQWPATLVQPVGSPLSLECTVEGTSNPNLYWYRQAAGRGLQLLFYSVGIGQISSEVPQNLSASRPQDRQFILSSKKLLLSDSGFYLCAWSGIQGRSYNEQFFGPGTRLTVL.